Below are 17 T cell receptor beta chains sequenced from a single sample in a study of cytomegalovirus exposure and HLA in healthy donors. It was with 60 Vbeta and 13 Jbeta primers that the PCR ran. Method: immunoSEQ multiplex PCR; TCRdb's copy keeps in-frame clones and lacks some. The sample shows some 130,000 clones, 63% of them seen only once. Material for sequencing was PBMCs. These receptors came from a man aged 35-49 years in good health and CMV-seropositive.

This chain's CDR3 is CASTTGLSGANVLTF. The CDR3 DNA is TGTGCCTCGACGACAGGCCTCTCTGGGGCCAACGTCCTGACTTTC. The V call is TRBV18, the J call TRBJ2-6; perhaps TRBD1 as D (6 bases). The CDR3 extends over 15 amino acids. V was cut by 11 bases and J by 0 bases, with 14 bases left in between. The germline gives CDR1 KGHSH, CDR2 LQKENI.

The J gene is TRBJ2-3, the V gene TRBV7-2; D not certain. CDR1 is SGHTA and CDR2 is FQGNSA in the germline V gene. The germline V and J ends were trimmed by 2 bases and 4 bases, with 4 bases remaining between them. This CDR3 is built from 12 residues. In DNA form, the CDR3 reads TGTGCCAGCAGCTTAAGCTCAGATACGCAGTATTTT. It codes for CASSLSSDTQYF. The full variable domain, in which reference TRBV7-2 and TRBJ2-3 provide the parts outside the CDR3, is GAGVSQSPSNKVTEKGKDVELRCDPISGHTALYWYRQSLGQGLEFLIYFQGNSAPDKSGLPSDRFSAERTGGSVSTLTIQRTQQEDSAVYLCASSLSSDTQYFGPGTRLTVL.

This clone occurred once. This chain links TRBV28 with TRBJ2-3, with 9 nucleotides matching TRBD2. V dropped 0 bases and J dropped 2; count of bases not matched to a gene: 9. CDR1 is MDHEN and CDR2 is SYDVKM in the germline V gene. The CDR3 is 18 amino acids. CDR3 nucleotide sequence: TGTGCCAGCAGTTTATGGGGTCCTGGCGGGAGGGCCACAGATACGCAGTATTTT. It codes for CASSLWGPGGRATDTQYF.

The chain employs TRBV5-8 and TRBJ1-4; 7 nucleotides agree with TRBD1. CDR3 length: 14 amino acids. Germline CDR1 SGHTS, CDR2 YDEGEE. The junction had 5 bases not matched to a gene; V was cut back by 4 bases and J by 5 bases. DNA for the CDR3: TGTGCCAGCAGCCGGGACAGCCAAAATGAAAAACTGTTTTTT. This gives the protein CASSRDSQNEKLFF.

A few counts support this clone. J is TRBJ2-4 and V is TRBV6-1; 7 bases are shared with TRBD1. The V and J ends lost 0 bases and 2 bases, in that order; junction bases with no gene match: 1. The CDR3 runs to 15 residues. Germline-derived CDR1 and CDR2 are MNHNS and SASEGT. The CDR3 sequence is CASSEAGQTKNIQYF. The CDR3, as DNA: TGTGCCAGCAGTGAAGCGGGACAGACCAAAAACATTCAGTACTTC.

There are a few counts of this clone. The chain uses TRBV7-9 and TRBJ1-4; tentatively, D is TRBD1 (5 bases). The CDR3 covers 16 residues. CDR1 and CDR2 (germline): SEHNR, FQNEAQ (reference sequence). The V end was cut by 8 bases, the J end by 5 bases, with 21 bases between. CDR3 sequence: CASGSGVTDKNEKLFF. Here the CDR3 DNA reads TGTGCCAGCGGTTCCGGAGTGACAGATAAAAATGAAAAACTGTTTTTT.

In DNA, the CDR3 is TGTGCCAGCGGAGAGTGGACTAGCGGGGACGCAGATACGCAGTATTTT. As protein: CASGEWTSGDADTQYF. This chain uses TRBV28 with TRBJ2-3; 12 bases are shared with TRBD2. Germline-derived CDR1 and CDR2 are MDHEN and SYDVKM. The V gene end was trimmed by 8 bases and the J gene end by 4 bases; junction bases not matched to a gene: 10. The CDR3 extends over 16 amino acids.

This clone was recorded a few times. This sequence joins TRBV7-8 and TRBJ1-1, with D possibly being TRBD1 (6 bases). This CDR3 has 15 residues. CDR1 is SGHVS, CDR2 FQNEAQ, per germline. Trimming stripped 6 bases from V and 4 bases from J, with 18 bases between. The CDR3 DNA reads TGTGCCAGCAGTCCTTACGAGGGGGGGGCCACTGAAGCTTTCTTT. The encoded protein is CASSPYEGGATEAFF.

This clone was seen more than once but under ten times. The chain combines TRBV28 with TRBJ2-7, with TRBD2 matching 11 bases. The V segment lost 10 bases and the J segment 7 bases; nucleotides outside the gene matches: 18. Germline CDR1 and CDR2: MDHEN and SYDVKM. This CDR3 contains 16 residues. CDR3 DNA: TGTGCCACCGACGGACCTTATAGCGGGAGGGCGCGAGAGCAGTACTTC. This sequence encodes CATDGPYSGRAREQYF.

The chain carries TRBV5-6 and TRBJ2-1; D call uncertain. Trimming shortened V by 1 base and J by 6 bases, and 8 bases separated the two germline ends. The CDR3 is 13 amino acids. Germline V lookup: CDR1 SGHDT, CDR2 YYEEEE. The CDR3 DNA is TGTGCCAGCAGCTTGTTGTCTTTCAATGAGCAGTTCTTC. Protein sequence: CASSLLSFNEQFF. The variable domain in full, completed from reference TRBV5-6 and TRBJ2-1, reads DAGVTQSPTHLIKTRGQQVTLRCSPKSGHDTVSWYQQALGQGPQFIFQYYEEEERQRGNFPDRFSGHQFPNYSSELNVNALLLGDSALYLCASSLLSFNEQFFGPGTRLTVL.

This clone showed up just a few times. V gene TRBV7-9 combines with J gene TRBJ1-2; no definite D call. This CDR3 comprises 16 residues. Germline V gene sequence: CDR1 SEHNR, CDR2 FQNEAQ (reference sequence). The V end was cut by 7 bases, the J end by 0 bases, with 18 bases between. The DNA for the CDR3 is TGTGCCAGCACCTCGGGCTGGGGAGACCCTAACTATGGCTACACCTTC. It specifies CASTSGWGDPNYGYTF.

This clone was recorded a few times. This chain joins TRBV29-1 and TRBJ1-2; TRBD1 is a possible D gene (5 bases). CDR1 and CDR2 (germline): SQVTM, ANQGSEA. This CDR3 comprises 15 residues. With 1 base removed from V and 7 bases from J, the gap between germline ends came to 19 bases. The CDR3 coding sequence is TGCAGCGTTGAAGGGAAGGCAGGGATCCCTCGTGGCTACACCTTC. Protein sequence: CSVEGKAGIPRGYTF.

The genes are TRBV9 and TRBJ2-3, with 7 bases matching TRBD2. Losses at the gene ends were 3 bases for V and 7 bases for J; bases not matched to a gene: 11. The CDR3 runs to 15 residues. Looked up from germline, CDR1 is SGDLS and CDR2 is YYNGEE. DNA for the CDR3: TGTGCCAGCAGCGCACGGACTAGTCCCATTCATACGCAGTATTTT. Its translation is CASSARTSPIHTQYF.

The rearrangement links TRBV7-8 to TRBJ2-7, with 8 bases matching TRBD1. With 5 bases clipped from V and 7 bases from J, the junction kept 19 bases outside the gene matches. The CDR3 length is 17 residues. Germline CDR1 SGHVS, CDR2 FQNEAQ. The CDR3 reads CASSQKVSAQGAGEQYF. DNA for the CDR3: TGTGCCAGCAGCCAAAAGGTGTCGGCGCAGGGGGCAGGTGAGCAGTACTTC.

CDR3 protein: CASSELDRDYEQYF. CDR3 in DNA: TGCGCCAGCAGCGAACTGGACAGGGACTACGAGCAGTACTTC. The chain recombines TRBV4-1 with TRBJ2-7; 8 bases are shared with TRBD1. Unmatched junction bases numbered 6, after V lost 5 bases and J lost 3 bases. The CDR3 runs 14 residues. Germline loops: CDR1 MGHRA, CDR2 YSYEKL.

This sequence joins TRBV7-8 and TRBJ2-3; TRBD2 agrees at 8 bases. The CDR3 consists of 14 residues. CDR1 SGHVS and CDR2 FQNEAQ come from the germline V gene. With 6 bases clipped from V and 3 bases from J, the junction kept 5 bases outside the gene matches. The DNA of the CDR3 is TGTGCCAGCAGACCCTCTAGCGGGACAGATACGCAGTATTTT. Its protein is CASRPSSGTDTQYF.

The chain recombines TRBV1 with TRBJ2-5; no check of the table's D call, TRBD2, against the DNA was made. TRBV1 is a documented pseudogene. The CDR3 extends over 15 amino acids. CDR3 sequence reads: CTSSQAGTEKETQYF. In DNA, the CDR3 is TGCACCAGCAGCCAGGCCGGGACTGAGAAAGAGACCCAGTACTTC.